This is a list of T cell receptor beta chains from one sample in a study of identical twins. MiXCR, run by TCRdb on the 5' RACE reads, gives a single entry per CDR3 protein. Seen here are some 1,600,000 distinct CDR3 sequences, under 35% observed once, and the top ten hold about 0.3%. The sequenced sample was cord blood. The receptors were gathered from a newborn girl in good health. The CDR3 runs from the conserved cysteine through the conserved F or W. D genes are given only for firm matches. Clone size is shown for a subset of rows, as once, few, many or a class of expanded clone.

v_gene,j_gene,abundance,d_gene,CDR3nt,CDR3aa
TRBV6-1,TRBJ1-2,NA,NA,TGTGCCAGCGGGGGCGGACACTATGGCTACACCTTC,CASGGGHYGYTF
TRBV18,TRBJ2-1,NA,NA,TGTGCCAGCTCACCACCTTCAGGGCAAGAGACCCAGTTCTTC,CASSPPSGQETQFF
TRBV20-1,TRBJ2-7,few,NA,TGCAGTGCTCTACAGGGTCCCCACGAGCAGTACTTC,CSALQGPHEQYF
TRBV28,TRBJ1-1,NA,NA,TGTGCCAGCAGTTTGGGCAGGTGGAGGGGCACTGAAGCTTTCTTT,CASSLGRWRGTEAFF
TRBV6-5,TRBJ2-1,NA,TRBD2,TGTGCCAGCAGTTACGGGGTAGCGGGAGACCATGAACAGTTCTTC,CASSYGVAGDHEQFF
TRBV4-1,TRBJ1-4,few,TRBD1,TGCGCCAGCCACCTGGGACAGGGAAATGAAAAACTGTTTTTT,CASHLGQGNEKLFF
TRBV20-1,TRBJ1-4,NA,NA,TGCAGTGCTAGAGCGGGGGGGCCGGGGGAAAAACTGTTTTTT,CSARAGGPGEKLFF
TRBV29-1,TRBJ2-5,many,NA,TGCAGCACCACTCGGGACGCTCAAGAGACCCAGTACTTC,CSTTRDAQETQYF
TRBV12-3/TRBV12-4,TRBJ2-1,NA,NA,TGTGCCAGCAGTTTAGCGGTGCTAGTTACCGGTGAGCAGTTCTTC,CASSLAVLVTGEQFF
TRBV5-1,TRBJ2-7,NA,TRBD2,TGCGCCAGCAGCTTGGTGTCTAGCGGGGGGTACGAGCAGTACTTC,CASSLVSSGGYEQYF
TRBV7-2,TRBJ2-1,many,TRBD2,TGTGCCAGCAGCTTAGCGGGGGGGTTCTACAATGAGCAGTTCTTC,CASSLAGGFYNEQFF
TRBV6-1,TRBJ2-7,NA,NA,TGTGCCAGCAGATTCGGCGACCCCTTTTACGAGCAGTACTTC,CASRFGDPFYEQYF
TRBV28,TRBJ2-7,few,NA,TGTGCCAGCCACAGTCCTTCGGGGCTCGGCGAGCAGTACTTC,CASHSPSGLGEQYF
TRBV6-1,TRBJ1-2,few,NA,TGTGCCAGCAGTAGCACAGGAGGGGGGGGCTATGGCTACACCTTC,CASSSTGGGGYGYTF
TRBV6-1,TRBJ1-5,NA,NA,TGTGCCAGCAGTGGGACAGTGAACAATCAGCCCCAGCATTTT,CASSGTVNNQPQHF
TRBV10-3,TRBJ1-1,NA,NA,TGTGCCATCAGTGATTCTCAGGGGTACACTGAAGCTTTCTTT,CAISDSQGYTEAFF
TRBV4-3,TRBJ2-3,NA,NA,TGCGCCAGCAGCCAAGACGGGGACGGGCACACAGATACGCAGTATTTT,CASSQDGDGHTDTQYF
TRBV19,TRBJ1-1,NA,NA,TGTGCCAGTAGTATAGCCGGGGGACACACTGAAGCTTTCTTT,CASSIAGGHTEAFF
TRBV7-2,TRBJ2-1,NA,TRBD1,TGTGCCAGCAGCTTCGCGCCAGGGGGTTCCTACGAGCAGTTCTTC,CASSFAPGGSYEQFF
TRBV20-1,TRBJ2-7,few,NA,TGCAGTGCTAGGAAGGGAGGAGATTTCTACGAGCAGTACTTC,CSARKGGDFYEQYF
TRBV7-9,TRBJ1-4,NA,TRBD1,TGTGCCAGCAGCTTGGGTGTGACAGGGCCTTCTAATGAAAAACAGTTTTTT,CASSLGVTGPSNEKQFF
TRBV29-1,TRBJ2-5,few,NA,TGCAGCGTTGAGGGGCTTTCACTTCAAGAGACCCAGTACTTC,CSVEGLSLQETQYF
TRBV20-1,TRBJ2-1,NA,TRBD1,TGCAGTGTCGGGACAGGGTTCTACAATGAGCAGTTCTTC,CSVGTGFYNEQFF
TRBV12-3/TRBV12-4,TRBJ2-1,NA,NA,TGTGCCAGCAGTTTATGGGGGGAAATCGATCGGGGTGAGCAGTTCTTC,CASSLWGEIDRGEQFF
TRBV3-1,TRBJ2-1,few,TRBD2,TGTGCCAGCAGCCGTTACCTTAGCGGGAGGGCCAATGAGCAGTTCTTC,CASSRYLSGRANEQFF
TRBV29-1,TRBJ1-1,few,NA,TGCAGCGTCGCCAGACTCCTTTTGGGGGAAGCTTTCTTT,CSVARLLLGEAFF